The 2 T cell receptor beta chains presented below share a single source sample, sequenced in a study of shared clonotypes between healthy human individuals. In the naive CD8 group, cells lacked CD45RO and were positively selected for CCR7, so terminally differentiated effector memory CD45RA+ cells were left out. Generated by immunoSEQ multiplex PCR, the TCRdb table keeps only in-frame clones and is missing some. The sample lists more than 2 million clones, around 96% occurring once. Material: naive CD8+ T cells sorted from blood. These TCRs come from a man younger than 30 in good health.

This sequence joins TRBV4-1 and TRBJ2-7, with TRBD1 as a possible D gene (6 bases). From germline, CDR1 is MGHRA and CDR2 YSYEKL. V lost 4 bases, J lost 5 bases, and 15 bases lay in between. The CDR3 has 14 residues. As DNA, the CDR3 is TGCGCCAGCAGCCCCCAGGGGCGGCACAACGAGCAGTACTTC. This codes for CASSPQGRHNEQYF.

This rearrangement joins TRBV29-1 to TRBJ2-1, with a tentative D call TRBD1 (5 bases). The CDR3 length is 14 residues. V lost 8 bases, J lost 0 bases, and 14 bases lay in between. CDR1 is SQVTM, CDR2 ANQGSEA, per germline. The CDR3 region is CSLSPTDSYNEQFF. The DNA of the CDR3 is TGCAGCCTTTCTCCGACAGACTCCTACAATGAGCAGTTCTTC.